These 8 T cell receptor beta chains came from one sample sequenced in a study of metastatic and nonmetastatic thyroid tumors. TCRdb re-called clones from the PCR reads using MiXCR. The data show around 70,000 clones, more than 15% seen once. None of the patients had undergone any treatment ahead of thyroid surgery. The sample consisted of blood. The source of these receptors is a female donor with papillary thyroid cancer or a benign thyroid nodule (not recorded which). Some clones in this sample may be carry-over from other donors' samples.

This clone was observed many times. The chain uses TRBV12-3 or TRBV12-4 and TRBJ2-5, with 7 bases matching TRBD2. The junction had 8 bases not matched to a gene; V was cut back by 5 bases and J by 2 bases. The CDR3 runs to 15 residues. The CDR3 reads CASSRGASGQETQYF. The CDR3 coding sequence is TGTGCCAGCAGTCGTGGGGCTAGCGGACAAGAGACCCAGTACTTC.

This clone has just a few counts. It may be a read error: a sequence one base away is much more abundant. This CDR3 is also generated by other DNA sequences in the sample. The J gene is TRBJ1-1, the V gene TRBV7-3, with D possibly being TRBD1 (6 bases). In germline, CDR1 is SGHTA, CDR2 FQGTGA. This CDR3 is built from 13 residues. The CDR3 nucleotides read TGTGCCAGCAGCAAGGACAGCAACACCGAAGCTTTCTTT. Residues: CASSKDSNTEAFF.

In this sample, this clone turned up many times. The chain couples TRBV20-1 to TRBJ2-5; D is undetermined. This CDR3 spans 12 amino acids. V gave up 8 bases and J gave up 5 bases, with 15 bases separating them. Germline V CDR1 and CDR2: DFQATT, SNEGSKA (reference sequence). The CDR3 DNA sequence: TGCAGTCCGGACGGACCGAATGAGACCCAGTACTTC. It codes for CSPDGPNETQYF.

This clone came up many times. The chain joins TRBV6-6 to TRBJ1-2; a possible D gene is TRBD1 (6 bases). V was shortened by 0 bases and J by 4 bases, with 15 bases between the two germline ends. The CDR3 extends over 16 amino acids. Germline V gene sequence: CDR1 MNHNY, CDR2 SVGAGI (reference sequence). As DNA, the CDR3 is TGTGCCAGCAGTTACTCAGTGACAGGTACCTTCTATGGCTACACCTTC. This gives the protein CASSYSVTGTFYGYTF.

This clone was seen many times. This may be a read error, as it is one base from a much larger clone. The same CDR3 is also encoded by other DNA sequences in this sample. The chain carries TRBV18 and TRBJ1-1, with D uncertain. The germline V gene encodes CDR1 KGHSH and CDR2 LQKENI. This CDR3 spans 13 amino acids. DNA for the CDR3: TGCGCCAGCTCACCACCGGGGTCCACTGAAGCTTTCTTT. Translation: CASSPPGSTEAFF.

The rearrangement joins TRBV14 to TRBJ2-3, with D possibly TRBD2 on 5 matching bases. The CDR3 loop spans 20 amino acids. V lost 3 bases to trimming and J lost 2 bases, with 27 bases between them. Germline lookup yields CDR1 SGHDN and CDR2 FVKESK. The CDR3 is CASSHALSGAIANITDTQYF. CDR3 bases: TGTGCCAGCAGCCACGCTTTGAGCGGAGCTATTGCCAACATCACAGATACGCAGTATTTT. Combining the CDR3 with reference TRBV14 and TRBJ2-3 gives the whole variable domain EAGVTQFPSHSVIEKGQTVTLRCDPISGHDNLYWYRRVMGKEIKFLLHFVKESKQDESGMPNNRFLAERTGGTYSTLKVQPAELEDSGVYFCASSHALSGAIANITDTQYFGPGTRLTVL.

This clone has just a few counts. The chain combines TRBV6-2 or TRBV6-3 with TRBJ1-4; D ambiguous. Trimming took off 5 bases at V and 8 bases at J, with 9 bases between the two ends. Germline values: CDR1 MNHEY, CDR2 SVGEGT. The CDR3 covers 12 residues. The CDR3 spells CASSRSREKLFF. The CDR3 bases are TGTGCCAGCAGTCGCTCCCGAGAAAAACTGTTTTTT.

This clone came up many times. CDR3 nucleotide sequence: TGTGCCACCAGTGATGGGGTGAGTAGCTATGGCTACACCTTC. Its translation is CATSDGVSSYGYTF. This chain connects TRBV24-1 to TRBJ1-2; D remains ambiguous. The CDR3 consists of 14 residues. Trimming took off 3 bases at V and 4 bases at J, with 11 bases between the two ends. Per germline, CDR1 KGHDR and CDR2 SFDVKD.